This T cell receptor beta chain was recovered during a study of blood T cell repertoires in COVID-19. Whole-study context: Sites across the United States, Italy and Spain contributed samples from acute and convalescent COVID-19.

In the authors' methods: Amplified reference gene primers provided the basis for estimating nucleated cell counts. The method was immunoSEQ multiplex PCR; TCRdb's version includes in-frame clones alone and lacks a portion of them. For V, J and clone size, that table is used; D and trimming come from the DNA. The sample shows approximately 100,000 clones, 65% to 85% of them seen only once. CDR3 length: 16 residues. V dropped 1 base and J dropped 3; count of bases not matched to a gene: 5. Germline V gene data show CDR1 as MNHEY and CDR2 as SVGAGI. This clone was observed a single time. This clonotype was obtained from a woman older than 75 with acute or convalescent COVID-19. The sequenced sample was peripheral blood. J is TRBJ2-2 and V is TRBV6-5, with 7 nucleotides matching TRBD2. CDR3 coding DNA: TGTGCCAGCAGTTACTTGGCGGGGGAGGACACCGGGGAGCTGTTTTTT. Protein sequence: CASSYLAGEDTGELFF.